By proportion, the clone carrying this T cell receptor beta chain is medium-sized. Trimming pared 0 bases from V and 4 bases from J, leaving 13 bases between. Per germline, CDR1 SGHAT and CDR2 FQNNGV. The CDR3 has 15 residues. The PCR made use of 60 Vbeta and 13 Jbeta primers. Study processing details: Tens of millions of unique TCR beta chains, 10 million to 14 million shared, were counted in a later analysis. Here immunoSEQ multiplex PCR was the method, and the copy in TCRdb shows in-frame clones only, minus some. Clone size and V and J calls were adopted from that table, with D and trimming inferred from the DNA. The table shows some 150,000 clones, with roughly 80% occurring only once. These data come from a study of cytomegalovirus exposure and HLA in healthy donors.

The receptor's source is a woman in her twenties or thirties in good health and CMV-seronegative. V gene TRBV11-2 combines with J gene TRBJ2-7; TRBD1 is a possible D gene (5 bases). The sample was PBMCs. CDR3 sequence (DNA): TGTGCCAGCAGCTTAGATCCCGGTAGGGGATACGAGCAGTACTTC. Translation gives CASSLDPGRGYEQYF. The full variable domain, with the rest looked up from reference TRBV11-2 and TRBJ2-7, is EAGVAQSPRYKIIEKRQSVAFWCNPISGHATLYWYQQILGQGPKLLIQFQNNGVVDDSQLPKDRFSAERLKGVDSTLKIQPAKLEDSAVYLCASSLDPGRGYEQYFGPGTRLTVT.